Listed below are T cell receptor beta chains from one sample, sequenced in a study of T cells in Graves' hyperthyroidism and ophthalmopathy. TCRdb fed the multiplex PCR reads into MiXCR, producing one record per CDR3 protein. The sample lists roughly 500,000 distinct CDR3 sequences, 46% occurring once. Sequenced sample: peripheral blood or thyroid tissue (not recorded which). These receptor sequences come from an adult woman with Graves' disease, either hyperthyroidism or ophthalmopathy (not recorded which). Both conserved end residues are part of each CDR3. D genes are given only for firm matches. Rows give clone size only sometimes, using once, few, many, or a class for an expanded clone.

CDR3 protein | CDR3 DNA | D gene | V gene | clone size | J gene
CAISQTGDVEKLFF | TGTGCCATCAGTCAGACAGGGGATGTAGAAAAACTGTTTTTT | TRBD1 | TRBV10-3 | . | TRBJ1-4
CASRGDYEQYF | TGCGCCAGCCGCGGGGACTACGAGCAGTACTTC | . | TRBV10-2 | few | TRBJ2-7
CASSIGASNTGELFF | TGTGCCAGCAGCATCGGGGCTAGTAACACCGGGGAGCTGTTTTTT | . | TRBV7-9 | few | TRBJ2-2
CSALGANEKLFF | TGCAGTGCTCTCGGTGCTAATGAAAAACTGTTTTTT | . | TRBV20-1 | . | TRBJ1-4
CASSRSQGQLNQHF | TGTGCCAGCAGCAGATCCCAGGGACAGTTAAATCAGCATTTT | TRBD1 | TRBV12-3/TRBV12-4 | . | TRBJ1-5
CASSLSPEGEGNTGELFF | TGTGCCAGCAGCTTAAGCCCCGAGGGTGAGGGCAACACTGGGGAGCTGTTTTTT | . | TRBV13 | . | TRBJ2-2
CASSPRTGWGQPQHF | TGTGCCAGCAGCCCCCGGACAGGTTGGGGTCAGCCCCAGCATTTT | TRBD1 | TRBV7-2 | many | TRBJ1-5
CSAGVGNTEAFF | TGCAGTGCTGGAGTAGGGAACACTGAAGCTTTCTTT | . | TRBV20-1 | many | TRBJ1-1
CASSLVSSNQPQHF | TGTGCCAGCAGTTTGGTCAGTAGCAATCAGCCCCAGCATTTT | . | TRBV27 | many | TRBJ1-5
CASSRDRGLGELFF | TGTGCCAGCAGCAGGGACAGGGGGCTTGGGGAGCTGTTTTTT | TRBD1 | TRBV9 | . | TRBJ2-2
CASSSPTSGGTYEQYF | TGTGCCAGCAGCTCCCCTACTAGCGGGGGGACCTACGAGCAGTACTTC | TRBD2 | TRBV7-8 | . | TRBJ2-7
CASSRNGQANTEAFF | TGCGCCAGCAGCCGAAACGGACAGGCAAACACTGAAGCTTTCTTT | TRBD1 | TRBV5-1 | many | TRBJ1-1
CSARGLRVTYEQYF | TGCAGTGCTCGAGGTCTACGTGTGACCTACGAGCAGTACTTC | . | TRBV20-1 | . | TRBJ2-7
CASSAPGLAGQETQYF | TGTGCCAGCAGCGCGCCGGGACTAGCGGGACAAGAGACCCAGTACTTC | TRBD2 | TRBV2 | . | TRBJ2-5
CASSLEPGNVNTIYF | TGTGCCAGCAGCTTAGAACCCGGGAATGTAAACACCATATATTTT | . | TRBV7-9 | many | TRBJ1-3
CASATSGLAGEHF | TGTGCCAGCGCCACATCGGGACTAGCAGGCGAGCATTTT | . | TRBV7-9 | . | TRBJ1-5
CASSPLGLRGRAFF | TGCGCCAGCAGCCCGCTCGGCCTGAGGGGACGGGCTTTCTTT | . | TRBV4-1 | many | TRBJ1-1
CSARPDSNQPQYF | TGCAGTGCTAGACCTGATAGCAATCAGCCCCAGTACTTC | . | TRBV20-1 | once | TRBJ2-5
CAISEEGQRASYEQYF | TGTGCCATCAGTGAAGAGGGACAGCGCGCCTCCTACGAGCAGTACTTC | TRBD1 | TRBV10-3 | . | TRBJ2-7
CASSFWGGGETQYF | TGTGCCAGCAGTTTCTGGGGGGGGGGTGAGACCCAGTACTTC | TRBD2 | TRBV12-3/TRBV12-4 | . | TRBJ2-5
CASSPHTGAPSPFMMETQYF | TGTGCCAGCAGCCCTCACACTGGGGCTCCTTCCCCTTTTATGATGGAGACCCAGTACTTC | . | TRBV7-9 | once | TRBJ2-5
CASSFGQGDQPQHF | TGTGCCAGCAGCTTCGGACAGGGCGATCAGCCCCAGCATTTT | TRBD1 | TRBV7-9 | once | TRBJ1-5
CASSSGQGANNGYTF | TGTGCCAGCAGCTCGGGACAGGGGGCGAATAATGGCTACACCTTC | TRBD1 | TRBV7-9 | . | TRBJ1-2
CASSLLASGRPNTGELFF | TGTGCCAGCAGCCTATTAGCCAGCGGGAGGCCTAACACCGGGGAGCTGTTTTTT | TRBD2 | TRBV14 | many | TRBJ2-2
CASRADNSPLHF | TGTGCCAGCAGAGCGGACAATTCACCCCTCCACTTT | . | TRBV7-9 | many | TRBJ1-6
CASSDRPQGTLHF | TGTGCCAGCAGCGACAGACCCCAAGGTACCCTCCACTTT | . | TRBV7-8 | . | TRBJ1-6
CASTDLGIGTSYGYTF | TGTGCCAGTACCGATCTGGGGATCGGGACGTCATATGGCTACACCTTC | . | TRBV19 | . | TRBJ1-2
CASSESASVADTQYF | TGCGCCAGCAGTGAGTCGGCTAGCGTCGCAGATACGCAGTATTTT | . | TRBV10-1 | . | TRBJ2-3
CSAERGQMEAFF | TGCAGCGCCGAGCGGGGACAGATGGAAGCTTTCTTT | TRBD1 | TRBV29-1 | . | TRBJ1-1
CASRDSHLGSYEQYF | TGTGCCAGCAGGGACTCTCACCTAGGTTCCTACGAGCAGTACTTC | . | TRBV2 | many | TRBJ2-7
CASSPVTGF | TGTGCCAGCAGCCCCGTCACAGGTTTT | . | TRBV2 | . | TRBJ1-4
CAPTARQPQHF | TGTGCCCCCACCGCGCGCCAGCCCCAGCATTTT | . | TRBV7-9 | many | TRBJ1-5
CAISEMMGVSEQYF | TGTGCCATCAGTGAGATGATGGGAGTGTCCGAGCAGTACTTC | . | TRBV10-3 | many | TRBJ2-7
CASSLQGAEKLFF | TGCGCCAGCAGCTTACAGGGGGCTGAAAAACTGTTTTTT | TRBD1 | TRBV5-1 | many | TRBJ1-4
CATKKAGNHEQYF | TGTGCCACCAAGAAGGCAGGGAACCACGAGCAGTACTTC | . | TRBV15 | few | TRBJ2-7
CASTLDRDGNQPQYF | TGTGCCAGCACACTTGACAGGGACGGCAATCAGCCCCAGTACTTC | TRBD1 | TRBV2 | . | TRBJ2-5
CAISRLAASYEQYF | TGTGCCATCAGCAGGCTAGCGGCCTCCTACGAGCAGTACTTC | TRBD2 | TRBV10-3 | . | TRBJ2-7
CTSRPRGGAGQPQHF | TGTACCAGCAGGCCCCGGGGGGGCGCCGGACAGCCCCAGCATTTT | . | TRBV2 | . | TRBJ1-5
CASSLGTGPYSGNTIYF | TGTGCCAGCAGCTTAGGAACAGGGCCCTACTCTGGAAACACCATATATTTT | . | TRBV7-8 | many | TRBJ1-3
CASSLELYEQYF | TGTGCCAGCAGCTTAGAATTGTACGAGCAGTACTTC | . | TRBV7-9 | few | TRBJ2-7
CASSHGAGTNTGELFF | TGTGCCAGCAGCCACGGAGCGGGTACGAACACCGGGGAGCTGTTTTTT | . | TRBV7-9 | many | TRBJ2-2
CASRPDRGLDGYTF | TGTGCCAGCAGACCGGACAGGGGCTTGGATGGCTACACCTTC | TRBD1 | TRBV27 | . | TRBJ1-2
CASNRLAGEETQYF | TGTGCCAGCAACCGACTAGCGGGAGAAGAGACCCAGTACTTC | TRBD2 | TRBV25-1 | . | TRBJ2-5
CASSLVASSGANVLTF | TGTGCCAGCAGCTTGGTAGCGAGCTCTGGGGCCAACGTCCTGACTTTC | . | TRBV7-3 | many | TRBJ2-6